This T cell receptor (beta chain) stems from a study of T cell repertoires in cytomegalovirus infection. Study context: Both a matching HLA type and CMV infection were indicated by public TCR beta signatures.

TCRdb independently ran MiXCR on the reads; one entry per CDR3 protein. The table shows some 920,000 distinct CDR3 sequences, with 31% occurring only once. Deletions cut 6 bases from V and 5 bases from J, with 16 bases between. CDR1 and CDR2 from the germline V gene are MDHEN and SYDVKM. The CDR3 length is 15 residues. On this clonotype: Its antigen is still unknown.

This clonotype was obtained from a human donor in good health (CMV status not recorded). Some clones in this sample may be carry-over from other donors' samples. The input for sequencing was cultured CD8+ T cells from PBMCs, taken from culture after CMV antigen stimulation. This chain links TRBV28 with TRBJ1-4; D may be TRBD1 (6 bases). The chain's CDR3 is CASRGQLHRNEKLFF. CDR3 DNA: TGTGCCAGCAGAGGACAGCTCCATAGGAATGAAAAACTGTTTTTT.